This T cell receptor beta chain was retrieved from a study of T cell repertoires in cytomegalovirus infection. Notes on this clonotype: No antigen is known for it.

The ends were cut back, 0 bases at V and 3 bases at J, with 5 bases in the middle. Germline CDR1 and CDR2: SGHVS and FNYEAQ. CDR3 size: 13 residues. TCRdb called the reads again in MiXCR, with one record for every CDR3 protein. This table has about 530,000 distinct CDR3 sequences, more than 25% appearing once. Study results and limitations: Across the ex vivo response, the dominant clonotypes were HLA-C-restricted CMV-specific TCR beta clonotypes.

J is TRBJ1-1 and V is TRBV7-6; D not resolved. The sequenced sample was PBMCs. The TCR comes from a human donor in good health (CMV status not recorded). Some clones in this sample may be carry-over from other donors' samples. The CDR3 DNA is TGTGCCAGCAGCTTAGCCAGACACACTGAAGCTTTCTTT. It specifies CASSLARHTEAFF.